This T cell receptor (beta chain) was identified in a study of T cell repertoires in cytomegalovirus infection. Study overall: An indication of both CMV infection and matching HLA type came from public TCR beta signatures.

From germline, CDR1 is MNHNS and CDR2 SASEGT. The V and J ends lost 6 bases and 3 bases, in that order; junction bases with no gene match: 14. The CDR3 has 16 residues. TCRdb itself ran the reads through MiXCR, one entry per CDR3 protein. Among 250,000 to 300,000 distinct CDR3 sequences listed, 25% were seen once. The chain links TRBV6-1 to TRBJ2-7, with TRBD2 identical over 7 bases. The sequenced sample was PBMCs. This clonotype originated in a human donor in good health (CMV status not recorded). Some clones in this sample may be carry-over from other donors' samples. The CDR3 is CASRKLGLVGIYEQYF. CDR3 sequence (DNA): TGTGCCAGCAGAAAACTCGGACTAGTGGGGATCTACGAGCAGTACTTC.